The rows below give T cell receptor beta chains drawn from one sample of a study of blood T cell repertoires in COVID-19. Clones were sequenced by immunoSEQ multiplex PCR, and TCRdb holds only the in-frame ones, with some missing. The sample has about 180,000 clones, around 86% seen once. The specimen sequenced was peripheral blood. The receptors shown here come from a woman between 65 and 79 years old with COVID-19, enrolled during active disease. CDR3s include the opening cysteine and the closing phenylalanine or tryptophan. The order of the fields is CDR3 DNA, CDR3 protein, D gene, V gene, J gene, clone size. D genes are given only for firm matches. Rows give clone size only sometimes, using once, few, many, or a class for an expanded clone.

cdr3_nt: TGTGCCAGCAGCCAACAGACAGGGGGCAGAAATTCACCCCTCCACTTT; cdr3_aa: CASSQQTGGRNSPLHF; d_call: TRBD1; v_call: TRBV25-1; j_call: TRBJ1-6; clone_size: -
cdr3_nt: TGTGCCAGCAGCCCCCGCCCGACAGGGAGTAACTATGGCTACACCTTC; cdr3_aa: CASSPRPTGSNYGYTF; d_call: TRBD1; v_call: TRBV7-8; j_call: TRBJ1-2; clone_size: -
cdr3_nt: TGTGCCAGCAGCTCTTGGGACTCCCGACCACACTTC; cdr3_aa: CASSSWDSRPHF; d_call: -; v_call: TRBV6-2/TRBV6-3; j_call: TRBJ2-4; clone_size: -
cdr3_nt: TGCAGCGTTGTAGTAGCGGGAGGGCCGACAGATACGCAGTATTTT; cdr3_aa: CSVVVAGGPTDTQYF; d_call: TRBD2; v_call: TRBV29-1; j_call: TRBJ2-3; clone_size: -
cdr3_nt: TGCGCCAGCAGCCAAGAAGGAGGCACCTCCTGGGGTGAGCAGTTCTTC; cdr3_aa: CASSQEGGTSWGEQFF; d_call: -; v_call: TRBV4-3; j_call: TRBJ2-1; clone_size: -
cdr3_nt: TGTGCCAGCTCGCCTTATACGGGGTACACTGAAGCTTTCTTT; cdr3_aa: CASSPYTGYTEAFF; d_call: -; v_call: TRBV18; j_call: TRBJ1-1; clone_size: -
cdr3_nt: TGTGCCAGCAGACTCAGGGGGCTGTACACTGAAGCTTTCTTT; cdr3_aa: CASRLRGLYTEAFF; d_call: TRBD1; v_call: TRBV5-8; j_call: TRBJ1-1; clone_size: -
cdr3_nt: TGTGCCACCAGCAGGTCGACTAGCGGGAGAATGGCCGGGGAGCTGTTTTTT; cdr3_aa: CATSRSTSGRMAGELFF; d_call: TRBD2; v_call: TRBV15; j_call: TRBJ2-2; clone_size: -
cdr3_nt: TGTGCCAGCAGCTTAGCGTATAGCTCTGGAAACACCATATATTTT; cdr3_aa: CASSLAYSSGNTIYF; d_call: -; v_call: TRBV7-9; j_call: TRBJ1-3; clone_size: -
cdr3_nt: TGTGCCAGCAAAGGCAACGGGGTCTACAATGAGCAGTTCTTC; cdr3_aa: CASKGNGVYNEQFF; d_call: -; v_call: TRBV6-5; j_call: TRBJ2-1; clone_size: -
cdr3_nt: TGTGCCAGCTCACCATCAGGGAACAATGAGCAGTTCTTC; cdr3_aa: CASSPSGNNEQFF; d_call: -; v_call: TRBV18; j_call: TRBJ2-1; clone_size: -
cdr3_nt: TGTGCCAGCTCGCAGGACAGGGACACTGAAGCTTTCTTT; cdr3_aa: CASSQDRDTEAFF; d_call: TRBD1; v_call: TRBV18; j_call: TRBJ1-1; clone_size: -
cdr3_nt: TGTGCCAGCAGCCAACTAGCGGGAGGCTACAATGAGCAGTTCTTC; cdr3_aa: CASSQLAGGYNEQFF; d_call: TRBD2; v_call: TRBV14; j_call: TRBJ2-1; clone_size: -
cdr3_nt: TGTGCCACCAGTGATAGCACAGCCCAGTCCCTCTATGGCTACACCTTC; cdr3_aa: CATSDSTAQSLYGYTF; d_call: -; v_call: TRBV24-1; j_call: TRBJ1-2; clone_size: -
cdr3_nt: TGTGCCAGCAGCGAACTGCCCACTGAAGCTTTCTTT; cdr3_aa: CASSELPTEAFF; d_call: -; v_call: TRBV28; j_call: TRBJ1-1; clone_size: once
cdr3_nt: TGCAGCCCCCCGAGTAACTATGGCTACACCTTC; cdr3_aa: CSPPSNYGYTF; d_call: -; v_call: TRBV20-1; j_call: TRBJ1-2; clone_size: -
cdr3_nt: TGCGCCAGCAGCTTGGCGAGAGGCACAGATACGCAGTATTTT; cdr3_aa: CASSLARGTDTQYF; d_call: -; v_call: TRBV5-1; j_call: TRBJ2-3; clone_size: -
cdr3_nt: TGTGCCAGCAGTGGGGGCAGGATAACGGGCCAAGAGACCCAGTACTTC; cdr3_aa: CASSGGRITGQETQYF; d_call: -; v_call: TRBV2; j_call: TRBJ2-5; clone_size: -
cdr3_nt: TGTGCCAGCAGCTTGGCCGGCGGGGCCCCCAAAGGGGCCAACGTCCTGACTTTC; cdr3_aa: CASSLAGGAPKGANVLTF; d_call: -; v_call: TRBV5-6; j_call: TRBJ2-6; clone_size: -
cdr3_nt: TGTGCCAGCAGCCGAGGGGGGGAAGGGCACGAGCAGTACTTC; cdr3_aa: CASSRGGEGHEQYF; d_call: -; v_call: TRBV7-8; j_call: TRBJ2-7; clone_size: -
cdr3_nt: TGCGCCAGCAATGGCGGCACCCTGAACACTGAAGCTTTCTTT; cdr3_aa: CASNGGTLNTEAFF; d_call: -; v_call: TRBV5-1; j_call: TRBJ1-1; clone_size: -
cdr3_nt: TGTGCCAGCAGCTTTGGGGAAGGGGATGAGCAGTTCTTC; cdr3_aa: CASSFGEGDEQFF; d_call: -; v_call: TRBV11-3; j_call: TRBJ2-1; clone_size: -
cdr3_nt: TGTGCCAGCAGCTCTTCCGGGGAGCTGTTTTTT; cdr3_aa: CASSSSGELFF; d_call: -; v_call: TRBV28; j_call: TRBJ2-2; clone_size: once
cdr3_nt: TGTGCCAGTAGTAAGGACAGGGTGGGAAGTGTTGAAAAACTGTTTTTT; cdr3_aa: CASSKDRVGSVEKLFF; d_call: TRBD1; v_call: TRBV19; j_call: TRBJ1-4; clone_size: -
cdr3_nt: TGTGCCAGCCTACGTAGCGGGACGAACACCGGGGAGCTGTTTTTT; cdr3_aa: CASLRSGTNTGELFF; d_call: TRBD2; v_call: TRBV28; j_call: TRBJ2-2; clone_size: -
cdr3_nt: TGTGCCAGCACGGGACAACAAAGACATGGCTACACCTTC; cdr3_aa: CASTGQQRHGYTF; d_call: -; v_call: TRBV12-3/TRBV12-4; j_call: TRBJ1-2; clone_size: -
cdr3_nt: TGCGCCAGCAGTGAGGGGGGGGCCAAAAACATTCAGTACTTC; cdr3_aa: CASSEGGAKNIQYF; d_call: -; v_call: TRBV10-1; j_call: TRBJ2-4; clone_size: -
cdr3_nt: TGTGCCAGCAGTTACTCAACTAGCGGGAGCTCCTACAATGAGCAGTTCTTC; cdr3_aa: CASSYSTSGSSYNEQFF; d_call: TRBD2; v_call: TRBV6-2/TRBV6-3; j_call: TRBJ2-1; clone_size: -